This T cell receptor (beta chain) was recovered during a study of T-cell reconstitution after alpha-beta-depleted transplantation in children. This clonotype has at least ten counts. Antigen specificity is unknown. Findings and caveats of the study: TCRbeta diversity was high at day 60 in some patients (a result of surviving recipient T cells and thymic progenitors). T-cell numbers and diversity one year post-transplant derived largely from freshly generated T cells.

Unique molecular identifiers tagged the TCRbeta library. TCRdb re-called the PCR reads through MiXCR, storing one row per CDR3 protein. The table lists approximately 170,000 distinct CDR3 sequences, approximately 10% of them singletons. V was cut by 2 bases and J by 0 bases, with 3 bases left in between. Germline V gene sequence: CDR1 SGHRS, CDR2 YFSETQ. CDR3 length: 14 residues. The sequence came from a boy between 2 and 10 years old with acute myeloid leukemia, due to receive a stem cell transplant. This chain uses TRBV5-1 with TRBJ1-6, with D hard to call. The material was PBMCs, obtained before TCRalphabeta/CD19-depleted stem cell transplant. The CDR3 DNA reads as TGCGCCAGCAGCTTATCCTCCTATAATTCACCCCTCCACTTT. This translates into CASSLSSYNSPLHF.